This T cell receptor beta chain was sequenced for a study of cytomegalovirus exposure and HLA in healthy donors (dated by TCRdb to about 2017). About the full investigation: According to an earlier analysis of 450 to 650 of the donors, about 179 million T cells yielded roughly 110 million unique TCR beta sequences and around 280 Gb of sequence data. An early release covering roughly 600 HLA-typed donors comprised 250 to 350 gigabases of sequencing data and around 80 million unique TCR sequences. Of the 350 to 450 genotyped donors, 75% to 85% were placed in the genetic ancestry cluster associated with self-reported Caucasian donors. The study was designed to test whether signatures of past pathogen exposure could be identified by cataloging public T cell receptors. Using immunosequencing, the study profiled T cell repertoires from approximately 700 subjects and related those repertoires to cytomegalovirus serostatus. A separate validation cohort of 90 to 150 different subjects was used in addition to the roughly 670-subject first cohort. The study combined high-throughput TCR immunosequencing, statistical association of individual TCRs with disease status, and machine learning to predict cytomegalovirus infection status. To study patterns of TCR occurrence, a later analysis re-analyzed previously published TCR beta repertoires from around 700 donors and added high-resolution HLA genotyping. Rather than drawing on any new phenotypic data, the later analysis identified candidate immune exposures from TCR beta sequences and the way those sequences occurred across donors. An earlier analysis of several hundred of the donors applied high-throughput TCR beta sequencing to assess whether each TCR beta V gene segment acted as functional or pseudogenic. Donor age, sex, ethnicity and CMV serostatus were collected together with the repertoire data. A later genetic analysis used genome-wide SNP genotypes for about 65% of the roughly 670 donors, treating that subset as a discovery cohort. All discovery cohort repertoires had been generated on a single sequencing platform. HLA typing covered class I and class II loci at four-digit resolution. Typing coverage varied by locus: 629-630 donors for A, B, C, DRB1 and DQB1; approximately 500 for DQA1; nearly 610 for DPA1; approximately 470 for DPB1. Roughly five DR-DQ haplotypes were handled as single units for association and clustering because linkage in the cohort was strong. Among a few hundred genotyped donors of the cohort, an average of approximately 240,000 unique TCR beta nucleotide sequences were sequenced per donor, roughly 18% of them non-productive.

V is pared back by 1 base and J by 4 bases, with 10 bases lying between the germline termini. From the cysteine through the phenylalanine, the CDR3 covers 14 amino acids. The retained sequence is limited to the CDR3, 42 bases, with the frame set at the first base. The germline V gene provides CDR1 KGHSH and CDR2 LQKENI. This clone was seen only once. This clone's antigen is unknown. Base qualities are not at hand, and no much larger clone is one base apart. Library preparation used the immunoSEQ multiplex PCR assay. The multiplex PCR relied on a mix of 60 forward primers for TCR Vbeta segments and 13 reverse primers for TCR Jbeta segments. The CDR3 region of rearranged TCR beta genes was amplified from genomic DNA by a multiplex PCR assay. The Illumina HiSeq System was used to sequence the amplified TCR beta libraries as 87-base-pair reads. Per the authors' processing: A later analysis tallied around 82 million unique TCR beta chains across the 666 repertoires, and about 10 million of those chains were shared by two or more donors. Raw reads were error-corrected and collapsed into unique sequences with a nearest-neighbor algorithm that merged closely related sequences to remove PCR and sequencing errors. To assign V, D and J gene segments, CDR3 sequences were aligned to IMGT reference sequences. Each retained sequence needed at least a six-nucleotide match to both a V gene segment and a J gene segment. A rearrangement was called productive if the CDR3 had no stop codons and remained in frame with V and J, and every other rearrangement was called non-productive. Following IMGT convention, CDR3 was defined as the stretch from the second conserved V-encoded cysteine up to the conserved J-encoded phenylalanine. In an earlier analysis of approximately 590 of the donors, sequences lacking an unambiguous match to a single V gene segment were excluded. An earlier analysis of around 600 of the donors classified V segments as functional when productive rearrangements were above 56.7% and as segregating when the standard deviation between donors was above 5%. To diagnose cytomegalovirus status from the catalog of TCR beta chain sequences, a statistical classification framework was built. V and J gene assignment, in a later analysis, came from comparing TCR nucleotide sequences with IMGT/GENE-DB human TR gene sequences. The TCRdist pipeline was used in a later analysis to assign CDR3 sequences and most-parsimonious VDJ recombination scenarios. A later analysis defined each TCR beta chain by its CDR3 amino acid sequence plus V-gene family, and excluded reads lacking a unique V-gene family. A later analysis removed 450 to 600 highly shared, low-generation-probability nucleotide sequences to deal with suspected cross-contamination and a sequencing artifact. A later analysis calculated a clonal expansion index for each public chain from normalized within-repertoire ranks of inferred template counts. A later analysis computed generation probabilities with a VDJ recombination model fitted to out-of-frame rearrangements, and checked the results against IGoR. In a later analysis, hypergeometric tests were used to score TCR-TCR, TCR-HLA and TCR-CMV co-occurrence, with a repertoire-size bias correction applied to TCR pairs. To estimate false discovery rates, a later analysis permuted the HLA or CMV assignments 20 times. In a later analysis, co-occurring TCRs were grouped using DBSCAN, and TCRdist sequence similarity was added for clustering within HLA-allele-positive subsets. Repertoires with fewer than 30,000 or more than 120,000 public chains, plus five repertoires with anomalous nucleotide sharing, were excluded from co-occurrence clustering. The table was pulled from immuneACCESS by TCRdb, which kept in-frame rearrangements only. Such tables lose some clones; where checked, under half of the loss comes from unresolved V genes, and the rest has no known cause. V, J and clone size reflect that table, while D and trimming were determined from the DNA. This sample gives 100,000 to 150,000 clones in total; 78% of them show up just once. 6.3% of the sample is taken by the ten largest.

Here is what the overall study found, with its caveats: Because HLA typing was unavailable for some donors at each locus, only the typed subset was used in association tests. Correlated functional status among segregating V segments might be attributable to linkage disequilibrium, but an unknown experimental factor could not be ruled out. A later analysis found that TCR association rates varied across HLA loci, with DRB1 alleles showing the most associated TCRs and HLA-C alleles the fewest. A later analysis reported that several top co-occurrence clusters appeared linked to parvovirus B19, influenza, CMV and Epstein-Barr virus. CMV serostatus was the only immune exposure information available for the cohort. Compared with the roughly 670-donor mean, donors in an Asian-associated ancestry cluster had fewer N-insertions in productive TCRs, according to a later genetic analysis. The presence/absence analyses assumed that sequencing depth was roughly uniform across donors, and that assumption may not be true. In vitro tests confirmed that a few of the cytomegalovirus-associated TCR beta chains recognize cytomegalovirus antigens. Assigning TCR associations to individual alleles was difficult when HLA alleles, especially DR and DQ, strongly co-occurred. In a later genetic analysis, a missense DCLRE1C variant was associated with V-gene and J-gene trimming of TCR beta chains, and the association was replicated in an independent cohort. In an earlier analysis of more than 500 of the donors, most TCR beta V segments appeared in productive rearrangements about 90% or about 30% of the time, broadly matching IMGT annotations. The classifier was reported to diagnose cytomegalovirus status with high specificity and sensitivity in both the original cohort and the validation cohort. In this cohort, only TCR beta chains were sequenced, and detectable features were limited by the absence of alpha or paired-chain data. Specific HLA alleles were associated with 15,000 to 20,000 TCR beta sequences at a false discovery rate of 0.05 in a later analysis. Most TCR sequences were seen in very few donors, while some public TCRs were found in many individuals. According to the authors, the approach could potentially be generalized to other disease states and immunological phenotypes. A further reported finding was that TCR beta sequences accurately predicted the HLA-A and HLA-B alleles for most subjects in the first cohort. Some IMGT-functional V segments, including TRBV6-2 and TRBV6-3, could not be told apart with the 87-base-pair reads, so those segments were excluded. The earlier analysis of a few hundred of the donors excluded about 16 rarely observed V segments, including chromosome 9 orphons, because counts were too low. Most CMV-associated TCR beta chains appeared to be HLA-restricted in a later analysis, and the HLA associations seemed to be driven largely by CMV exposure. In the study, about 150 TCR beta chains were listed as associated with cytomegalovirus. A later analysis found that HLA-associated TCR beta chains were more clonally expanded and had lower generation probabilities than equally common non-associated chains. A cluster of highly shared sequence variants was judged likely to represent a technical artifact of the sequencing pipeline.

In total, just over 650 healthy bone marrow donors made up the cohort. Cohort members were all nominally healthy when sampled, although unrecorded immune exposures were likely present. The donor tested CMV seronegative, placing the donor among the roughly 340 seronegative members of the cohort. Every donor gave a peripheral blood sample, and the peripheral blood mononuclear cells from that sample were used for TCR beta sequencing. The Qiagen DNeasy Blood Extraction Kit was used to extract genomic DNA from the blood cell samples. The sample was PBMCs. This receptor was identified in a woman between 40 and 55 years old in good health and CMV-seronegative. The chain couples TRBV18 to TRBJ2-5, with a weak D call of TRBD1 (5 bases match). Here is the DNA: TGTGCCAGCTCACCACGGGAAGGGGTAGAGACCCAGTACTTC. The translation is CASSPREGVETQYF.